This is a list of T cell receptor beta chains from one sample in a study of T cells expressing NK-cell markers. From the 5' RACE reads, TCRdb lists one entry per CDR3 protein and no DNA. The listing records about 260,000 distinct CDR3 sequences. Sequencing input: blood T cells: a sorted CD56 or NKG2C T cell subset, CD4+ or CD8+ T cells, or bulk PBMC T cells (not recorded which). The origin of the receptors is a man between 18 and 29 years old in good health. Each CDR3 is given with its conserved first and last residue.

J gene: TRBJ2-2; V gene: TRBV19; CDR3 protein: CASQIRGPGELFF
J gene: TRBJ2-3; V gene: TRBV4-3; CDR3 protein: CASSQRLAGGTSSTDTQYF
J gene: TRBJ2-2; V gene: TRBV28; CDR3 protein: CASRGTGMLFF
J gene: TRBJ2-4; V gene: TRBV12-3/TRBV12-4; CDR3 protein: CASSPREDGIQYF
J gene: TRBJ1-2; V gene: TRBV3-1; CDR3 protein: CASSRGTGHGYTF
J gene: TRBJ1-4; V gene: TRBV27; CDR3 protein: CASSLGAGSKKLFF
J gene: TRBJ2-3; V gene: TRBV11-2; CDR3 protein: CASSPSFDSLRSTDTQYF
J gene: TRBJ2-5; V gene: TRBV20-1; CDR3 protein: CSAVDRDPQETQYF
J gene: TRBJ1-2; V gene: TRBV5-1; CDR3 protein: CASSAGQTFYGYTF
J gene: TRBJ2-7; V gene: TRBV18; CDR3 protein: CASSPSAPNEQYF